This T cell receptor (beta chain) was retrieved from a study of T-cell reconstitution after alpha-beta-depleted transplantation in children. CDR1 SGHRS and CDR2 YFSETQ come from the germline V gene. The V end was cut by 0 bases, the J end by 6 bases, with 17 bases between. The CDR3 runs to 16 residues. Findings and caveats of the study: At one year after transplant, newly produced T cells mostly accounted for T-cell counts and diversity. Surviving recipient cells, namely T cells and thymic progenitors, were the source of high day-60 TCRbeta diversity in some patients. Where alpha-beta T cells came from about two months after transplant was reportedly several hundred expanded graft clones.

This clonotype has a handful of counts. No antigen is known for it. Unique molecular identifiers were incorporated during preparation of the TCRbeta library. TCRdb passed the PCR reads through MiXCR, listing each CDR3 protein once. The repertoire holds around 670,000 distinct CDR3 sequences, around 13% seen once, with 0.75% to 0.85% in the top ten. This chain joins TRBV5-1 and TRBJ2-3, with a possible D match to TRBD1 (8 bases). The material sequenced was PBMCs, taken before TCRalphabeta/CD19-depleted stem cell transplant. This clonotype originated in a girl aged 2 to 9 with congenital amegakaryocytic thrombocytopenia, due to receive a stem cell transplant. CDR3 loop: CASSLGSGTGEDTQYF. CDR3 DNA sequence: TGCGCCAGCAGCTTGGGGAGCGGGACAGGCGAGGATACGCAGTATTTT.